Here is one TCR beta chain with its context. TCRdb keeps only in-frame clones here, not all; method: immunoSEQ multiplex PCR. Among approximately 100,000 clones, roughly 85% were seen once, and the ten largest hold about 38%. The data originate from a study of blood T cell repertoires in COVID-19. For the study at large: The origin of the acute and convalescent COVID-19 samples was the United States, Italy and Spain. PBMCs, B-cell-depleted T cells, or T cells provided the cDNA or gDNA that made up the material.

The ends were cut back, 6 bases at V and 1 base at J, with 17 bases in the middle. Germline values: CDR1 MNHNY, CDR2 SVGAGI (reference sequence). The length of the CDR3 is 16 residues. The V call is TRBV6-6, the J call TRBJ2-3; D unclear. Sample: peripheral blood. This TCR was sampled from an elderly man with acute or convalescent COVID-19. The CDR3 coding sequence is TGTGCCAGCAGCTCCAAAAAAGCGCTACGCACAGATACGCAGTATTTT. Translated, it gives CASSSKKALRTDTQYF.